These T cell receptor beta chains were read from a single sample in a study of OX40 agonist ivuxolimab in advanced cancers. Here immunoSEQ multiplex PCR was the method, and the copy in TCRdb shows in-frame clones only, minus some. The table lists some 16,000 clones, 75% to 90% of them singletons. The source material was CD4+ or CD8+ T cells sorted from blood, sampled in a trial of the OX40 agonist ivuxolimab. Receptors originate from an adult with an advanced solid tumor such as melanoma, head and neck, liver or kidney cancer. CDR3s include the opening cysteine and the closing phenylalanine or tryptophan. D genes are given only for firm matches. Size tells how often a clone was seen (once, few, many) or the class of an expanded clone, and some rows leave it out.

D gene,V gene,clone size,J gene,CDR3 DNA,CDR3 protein
TRBD1,TRBV28,NA,TRBJ1-6,TGTGCCAGCAGTTTTAGGGGACAGTCCCTCCACTTT,CASSFRGQSLHF
NA,TRBV10-3,NA,TRBJ1-6,TGTGCCATCAGCAAGGACGGATATAATTCACCCCTCCACTTT,CAISKDGYNSPLHF
TRBD1,TRBV27,NA,TRBJ1-5,TGTGCCAGCAGTTTAAAGGGACAGGGACACAATCAGCCCCAGCATTTT,CASSLKGQGHNQPQHF
NA,TRBV19,NA,TRBJ2-6,TGTGCCAGTAGGGGGACTGGCTCTGGGGCCAACGTCCTGACTTTC,CASRGTGSGANVLTF
TRBD1,TRBV7-3,NA,TRBJ2-7,TGTGCCAGCAGCTTGCTGGACAGGGGGAACAACGAGCAGTACTTC,CASSLLDRGNNEQYF
NA,TRBV7-6,once,TRBJ1-2,TGTGCCAGCAGCGGGGGTAGAAGCTACACCTTC,CASSGGRSYTF
TRBD1,TRBV9,NA,TRBJ2-1,TGTGCCAGCAGCGTAAGGACAGGACCCAACAATGAGCAGTTCTTC,CASSVRTGPNNEQFF
NA,TRBV6-4,NA,TRBJ2-2,TGTGCCAGCAGTGAACAAGTAAACACCGGGGAGCTGTTTTTT,CASSEQVNTGELFF
NA,TRBV5-6,NA,TRBJ2-5,TGTGCCAGCAGCTTCGCCAACCAGAAAGAGACCCAGTACTTC,CASSFANQKETQYF
NA,TRBV14,few,TRBJ2-7,TGTGCCAGCAGCCAAAGCGGGTACGAGCAGTACTTC,CASSQSGYEQYF
NA,TRBV6-5,NA,TRBJ2-7,TGTGCCAGCAGCCCCGGGTCCCCCTACGAGCAGTACTTC,CASSPGSPYEQYF
NA,TRBV6-5,NA,TRBJ1-1,TGTGCCAGCAGTTGGGGGACTCTGAACACTGAAGCTTTCTTT,CASSWGTLNTEAFF
TRBD1,TRBV10-3,NA,TRBJ2-7,TGTGCCATCAAGGACAGGGGGGCCGAACCCTACGAGCAGTACTTC,CAIKDRGAEPYEQYF
NA,TRBV5-1,NA,TRBJ1-4,TGCGCCAGCAGCTTGGCCGGGGAACTGTTTTTT,CASSLAGELFF
TRBD2,TRBV7-8,NA,TRBJ2-1,TGTGCCAGCAGCTTAGTGTTGGCGGGAGGGCACAATGAGCAGTTCTTC,CASSLVLAGGHNEQFF
NA,TRBV21-1,NA,TRBJ2-7,TGTGCCACCACCTACGAGCAGTACTTC,CATTYEQYF
NA,TRBV10-3,NA,TRBJ2-2,TGTGCCATCACCCCGAGACAGGATACCGGGGAGCTGTTTTTT,CAITPRQDTGELFF
NA,TRBV6-6,NA,TRBJ1-4,TGTGCCAGCAGTTACGCAGGGGATGATGAAAAACTGTTTTTT,CASSYAGDDEKLFF
TRBD1,TRBV5-1,NA,TRBJ2-3,TGCGCCAGCAGCAAGAGGACAGGCCTCACAGATACGCAGTATTTT,CASSKRTGLTDTQYF
NA,TRBV7-6,NA,TRBJ2-2,TGTGCCAGCAGCCCCCGGACGGGGCAAGGGGAGCTGTTTTTT,CASSPRTGQGELFF
NA,TRBV7-6,NA,TRBJ2-1,TGTGCCAGCAGCTTAGGTTACAATGAGCAGTTCTTC,CASSLGYNEQFF
NA,TRBV6-1,NA,TRBJ1-2,TGTGCCAGCATCAAAGGCGCGGGCTATGGCTACACCTTC,CASIKGAGYGYTF
NA,TRBV6-5,NA,TRBJ1-1,TGTGCCAGCAGGTTCAACACTGAAGCTTTCTTT,CASRFNTEAFF
NA,TRBV4-1,NA,TRBJ2-3,TGCGCCAGCAGCCAATCGATTACGAGCAGCACAGATACGCAGTATTTT,CASSQSITSSTDTQYF
TRBD2,TRBV2,NA,TRBJ2-1,TGTGCCAGCAGTGTGGAGGGAGGGCCTCTCTATGAGCAGTTCTTC,CASSVEGGPLYEQFF
TRBD1,TRBV15,NA,TRBJ2-5,TGTGCCACCAGCATTGGACAGGGGCAGACCCAGTACTTC,CATSIGQGQTQYF
NA,TRBV5-4,few,TRBJ2-7,TGTGCCAGCAGCACCCGTACAGGGTCAGGCGAGCAGTACTTC,CASSTRTGSGEQYF
TRBD1,TRBV4-1,NA,TRBJ2-5,TGCGCCAGCCGTGGACAGGGGGCGGTCGGAACTCAAGAGACCCAGTACTTC,CASRGQGAVGTQETQYF
TRBD1,TRBV7-9,NA,TRBJ1-1,TGTGCCAGCAGCCGGGGACAGGGGAAGGGCGAAGCTTTCTTT,CASSRGQGKGEAFF
NA,TRBV9,NA,TRBJ2-3,TGTGCCAGCAGCGTAGCTAAGGGGGGGCACAGCACAGATACGCAGTATTTT,CASSVAKGGHSTDTQYF
NA,TRBV18,NA,TRBJ2-3,TGTGCCAGCTCACCATTACTAGTACAGAGCACAGATACGCAGTATTTT,CASSPLLVQSTDTQYF
NA,TRBV19,NA,TRBJ1-2,TGTGCCAGTAGTATTCGGGCGGAGCAAGGCTATGGCTACACCTTC,CASSIRAEQGYGYTF
NA,TRBV5-1,NA,TRBJ1-2,TGCGCCAGCAGCTTGGGCGGACACTATGGCTACACCTTC,CASSLGGHYGYTF
NA,TRBV9,NA,TRBJ2-1,TGTGCCAGCGGACCTTACAATGAGCAGTTCTTC,CASGPYNEQFF
TRBD1,TRBV28,NA,TRBJ2-7,TGTGCCAGCAGTACCCCGGGGACAGGGGCCTACGAGCAGTACTTC,CASSTPGTGAYEQYF
NA,TRBV6-5,NA,TRBJ2-7,TGTGCCAGCAGTTACTCGGGCAGCTACGAGCAGTACTTC,CASSYSGSYEQYF
NA,TRBV19,once,TRBJ1-1,TGTGCCAGTAGTATATCCAGGGGGAACACTGAAGCTTTCTTT,CASSISRGNTEAFF
NA,TRBV5-4,large,TRBJ2-4,TGTGCCAGCTCCTTTAAGATGATTCGGGACAAGGCCGACATAGGGGCTCAGTACTTC,CASSFKMIRDKADIGAQYF
NA,TRBV6-1,NA,TRBJ2-2,TGTGCCAGCAGTGAAGGGCAGGGGAACACCGGGGAGCTGTTTTTT,CASSEGQGNTGELFF
NA,TRBV28,once,TRBJ1-2,TGTGCCAGCAGTTCCCTGGCCCAGCCCTCTAACTATGGCTACACCTTC,CASSSLAQPSNYGYTF
NA,TRBV28,NA,TRBJ2-7,TGTGCCAGCACCCATTCCTACGAGCAGTACTTC,CASTHSYEQYF
NA,TRBV7-8,NA,TRBJ1-5,TGTGCCAGCAGCGCCAGGGATCAGCCCCAGCATTTT,CASSARDQPQHF
NA,TRBV4-1,NA,TRBJ2-2,TGCGCCAGCAGCCAAGATTCTGGGGGTGGGGAGCTGTTTTTT,CASSQDSGGGELFF
NA,TRBV5-1,NA,TRBJ1-1,TGCGCCAGCAGCTTGGGGGTAGAAACTGAAGCTTTCTTT,CASSLGVETEAFF
NA,TRBV4-1,NA,TRBJ1-4,TGCGCCAGCAGCCAAGATCCAGGTAACAACGAAAAACTGTTTTTT,CASSQDPGNNEKLFF
NA,TRBV5-1,NA,TRBJ2-2,TGCGCCAGCAGCTTGGACACCGGGGAGCTGTTTTTT,CASSLDTGELFF
NA,TRBV7-9,NA,TRBJ1-2,TGTGCCAGCAGCTTAAAGGATTCCTATGGCTACACCTTC,CASSLKDSYGYTF
TRBD1,TRBV28,NA,TRBJ2-1,TGTGCCAGCAGAAGACAGGGGCCCTACAATGAGCAGTTCTTC,CASRRQGPYNEQFF
NA,TRBV14,NA,TRBJ1-3,TGTGCTTGTAGCACTGGGGGCTCTGGAAACACCATATATTTT,CACSTGGSGNTIYF
TRBD2,TRBV7-2,NA,TRBJ2-2,TGTGCCAGCAGCTTCTGGGGACTAGCTGGCGGGGAGCTGTTTTTT,CASSFWGLAGGELFF
NA,TRBV7-3,NA,TRBJ2-1,TGTGCCAGCAGCTTAGGCGGAACCTACAATGAGCAGTTCTTC,CASSLGGTYNEQFF
TRBD2,TRBV7-9,few,TRBJ2-7,TGTGCCAGCAGCCCCGGGGGGGTCGGGCAGTACTTC,CASSPGGVGQYF
NA,TRBV2,NA,TRBJ2-5,TGTGCCAGCGGGACATCAAAAGAGACCCAGTACTTC,CASGTSKETQYF
NA,TRBV7-8,NA,TRBJ2-7,TGTGCCAGCTCCGGCCTTGCAGTGAGCTCCTACGAGCAGTACTTC,CASSGLAVSSYEQYF
NA,TRBV9,NA,TRBJ2-2,TGTGCCAGCAGCGCAGGGGTTACCGGGGAGCTGTTTTTT,CASSAGVTGELFF
TRBD2,TRBV30,NA,TRBJ2-5,TGTGCCTGGAAGTCGGGCGGGAGCCCCCAAGAGACCCAGTACTTC,CAWKSGGSPQETQYF
NA,TRBV27,NA,TRBJ2-1,TGTGCCAGCAGTTCTAGGGGACTGAGTTTCAATGAGCAGTTCTTC,CASSSRGLSFNEQFF